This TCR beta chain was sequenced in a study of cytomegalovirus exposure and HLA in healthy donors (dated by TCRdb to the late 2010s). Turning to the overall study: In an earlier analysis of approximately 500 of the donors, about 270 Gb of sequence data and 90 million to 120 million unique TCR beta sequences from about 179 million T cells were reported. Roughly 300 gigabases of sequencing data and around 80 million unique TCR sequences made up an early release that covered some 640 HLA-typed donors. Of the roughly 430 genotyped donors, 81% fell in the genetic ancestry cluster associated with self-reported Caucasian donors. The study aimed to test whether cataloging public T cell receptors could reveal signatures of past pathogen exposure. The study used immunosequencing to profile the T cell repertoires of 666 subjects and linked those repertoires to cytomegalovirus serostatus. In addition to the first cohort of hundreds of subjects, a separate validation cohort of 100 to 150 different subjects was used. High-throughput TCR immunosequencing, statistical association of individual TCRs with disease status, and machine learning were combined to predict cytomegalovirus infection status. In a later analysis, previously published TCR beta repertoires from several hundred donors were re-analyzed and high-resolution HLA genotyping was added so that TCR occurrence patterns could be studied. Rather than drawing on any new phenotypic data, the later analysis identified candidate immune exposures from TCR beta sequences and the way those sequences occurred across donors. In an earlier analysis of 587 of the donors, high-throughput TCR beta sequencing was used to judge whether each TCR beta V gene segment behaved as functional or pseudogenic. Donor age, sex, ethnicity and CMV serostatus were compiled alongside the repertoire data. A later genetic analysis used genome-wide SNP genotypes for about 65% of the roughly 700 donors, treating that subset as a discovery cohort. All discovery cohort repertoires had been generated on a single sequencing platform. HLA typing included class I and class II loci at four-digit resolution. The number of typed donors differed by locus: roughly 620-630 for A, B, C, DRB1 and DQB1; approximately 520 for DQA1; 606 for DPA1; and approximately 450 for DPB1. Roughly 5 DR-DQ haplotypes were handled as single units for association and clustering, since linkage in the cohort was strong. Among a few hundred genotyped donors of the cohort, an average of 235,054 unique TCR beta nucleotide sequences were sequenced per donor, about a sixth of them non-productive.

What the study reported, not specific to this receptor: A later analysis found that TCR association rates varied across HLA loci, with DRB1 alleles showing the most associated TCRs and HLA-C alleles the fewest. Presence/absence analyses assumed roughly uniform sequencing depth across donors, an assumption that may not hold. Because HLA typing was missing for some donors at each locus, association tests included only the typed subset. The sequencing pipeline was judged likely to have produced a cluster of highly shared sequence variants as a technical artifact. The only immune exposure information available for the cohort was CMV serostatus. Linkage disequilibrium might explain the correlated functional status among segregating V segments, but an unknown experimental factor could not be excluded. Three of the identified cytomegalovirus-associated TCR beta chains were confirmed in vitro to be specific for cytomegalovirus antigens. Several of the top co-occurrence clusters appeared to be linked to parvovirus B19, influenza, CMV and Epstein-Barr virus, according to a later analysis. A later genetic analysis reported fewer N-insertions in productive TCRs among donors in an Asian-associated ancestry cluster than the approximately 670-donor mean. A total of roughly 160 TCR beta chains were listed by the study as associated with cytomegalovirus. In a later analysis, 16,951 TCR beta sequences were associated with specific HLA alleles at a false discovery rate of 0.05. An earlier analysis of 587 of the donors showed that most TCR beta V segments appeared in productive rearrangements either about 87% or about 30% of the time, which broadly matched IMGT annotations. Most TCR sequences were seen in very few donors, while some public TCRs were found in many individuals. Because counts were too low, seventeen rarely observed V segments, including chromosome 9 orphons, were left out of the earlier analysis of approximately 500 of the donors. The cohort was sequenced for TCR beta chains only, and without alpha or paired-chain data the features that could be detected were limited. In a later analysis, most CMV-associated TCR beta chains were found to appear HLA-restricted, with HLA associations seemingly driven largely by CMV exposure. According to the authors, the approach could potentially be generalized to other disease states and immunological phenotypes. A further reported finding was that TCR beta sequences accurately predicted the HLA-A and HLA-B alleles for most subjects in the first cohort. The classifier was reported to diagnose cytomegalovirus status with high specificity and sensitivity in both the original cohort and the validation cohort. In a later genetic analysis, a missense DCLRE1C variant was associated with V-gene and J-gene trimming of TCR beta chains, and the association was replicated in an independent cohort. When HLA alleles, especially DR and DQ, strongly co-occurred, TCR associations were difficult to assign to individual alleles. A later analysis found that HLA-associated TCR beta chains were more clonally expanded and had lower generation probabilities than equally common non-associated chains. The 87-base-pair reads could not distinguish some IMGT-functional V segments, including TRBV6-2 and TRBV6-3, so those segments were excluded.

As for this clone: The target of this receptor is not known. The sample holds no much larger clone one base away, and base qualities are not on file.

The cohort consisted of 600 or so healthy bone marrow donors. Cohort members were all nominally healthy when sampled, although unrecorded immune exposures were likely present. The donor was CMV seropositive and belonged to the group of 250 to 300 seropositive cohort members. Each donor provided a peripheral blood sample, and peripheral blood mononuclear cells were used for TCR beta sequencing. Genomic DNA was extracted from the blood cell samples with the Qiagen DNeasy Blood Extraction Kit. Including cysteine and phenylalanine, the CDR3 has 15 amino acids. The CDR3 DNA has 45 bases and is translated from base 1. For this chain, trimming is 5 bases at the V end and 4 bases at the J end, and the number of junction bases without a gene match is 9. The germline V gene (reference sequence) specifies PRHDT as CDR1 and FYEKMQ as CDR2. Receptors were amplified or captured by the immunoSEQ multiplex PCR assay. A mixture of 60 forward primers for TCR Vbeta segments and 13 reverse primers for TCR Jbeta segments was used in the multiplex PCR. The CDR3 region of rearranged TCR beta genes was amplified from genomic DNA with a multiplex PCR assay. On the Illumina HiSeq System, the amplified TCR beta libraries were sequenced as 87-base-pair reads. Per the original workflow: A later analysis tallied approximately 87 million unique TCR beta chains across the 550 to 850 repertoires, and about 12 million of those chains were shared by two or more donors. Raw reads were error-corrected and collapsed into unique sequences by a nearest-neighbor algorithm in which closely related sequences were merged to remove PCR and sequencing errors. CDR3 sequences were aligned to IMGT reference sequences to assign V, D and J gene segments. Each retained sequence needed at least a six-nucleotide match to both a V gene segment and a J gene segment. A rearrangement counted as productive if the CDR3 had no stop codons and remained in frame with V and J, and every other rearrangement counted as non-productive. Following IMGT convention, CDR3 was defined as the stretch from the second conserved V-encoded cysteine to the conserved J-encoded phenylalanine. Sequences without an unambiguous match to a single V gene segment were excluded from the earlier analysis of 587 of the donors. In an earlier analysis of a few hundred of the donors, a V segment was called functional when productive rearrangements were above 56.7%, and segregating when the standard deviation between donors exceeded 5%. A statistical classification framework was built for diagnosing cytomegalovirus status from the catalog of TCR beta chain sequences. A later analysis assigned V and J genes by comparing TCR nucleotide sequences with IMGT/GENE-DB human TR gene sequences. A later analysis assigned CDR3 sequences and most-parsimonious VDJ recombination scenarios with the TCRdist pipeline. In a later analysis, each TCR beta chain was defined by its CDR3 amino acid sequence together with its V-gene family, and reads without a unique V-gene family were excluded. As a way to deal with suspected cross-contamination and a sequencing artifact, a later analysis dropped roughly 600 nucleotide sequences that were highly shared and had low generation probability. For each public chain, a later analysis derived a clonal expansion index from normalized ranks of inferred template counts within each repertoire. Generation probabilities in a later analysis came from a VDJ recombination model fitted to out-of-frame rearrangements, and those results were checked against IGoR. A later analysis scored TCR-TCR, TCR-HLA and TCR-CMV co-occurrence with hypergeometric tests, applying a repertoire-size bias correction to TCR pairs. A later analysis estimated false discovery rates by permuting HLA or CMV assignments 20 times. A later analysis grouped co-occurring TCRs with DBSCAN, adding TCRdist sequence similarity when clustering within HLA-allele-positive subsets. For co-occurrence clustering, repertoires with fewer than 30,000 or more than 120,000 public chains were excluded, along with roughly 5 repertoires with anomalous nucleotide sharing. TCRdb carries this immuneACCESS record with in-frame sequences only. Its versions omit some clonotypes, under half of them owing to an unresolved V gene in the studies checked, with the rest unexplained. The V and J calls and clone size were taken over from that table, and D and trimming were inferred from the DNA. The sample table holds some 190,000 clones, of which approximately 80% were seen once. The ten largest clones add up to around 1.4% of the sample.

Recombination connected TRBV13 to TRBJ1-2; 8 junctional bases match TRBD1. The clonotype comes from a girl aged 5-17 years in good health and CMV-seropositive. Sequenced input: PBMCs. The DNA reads TGTGCCAGCAGCCCCCGGACAGGGATTGGCTATGGCTACACCTTC. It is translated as CASSPRTGIGYGYTF.